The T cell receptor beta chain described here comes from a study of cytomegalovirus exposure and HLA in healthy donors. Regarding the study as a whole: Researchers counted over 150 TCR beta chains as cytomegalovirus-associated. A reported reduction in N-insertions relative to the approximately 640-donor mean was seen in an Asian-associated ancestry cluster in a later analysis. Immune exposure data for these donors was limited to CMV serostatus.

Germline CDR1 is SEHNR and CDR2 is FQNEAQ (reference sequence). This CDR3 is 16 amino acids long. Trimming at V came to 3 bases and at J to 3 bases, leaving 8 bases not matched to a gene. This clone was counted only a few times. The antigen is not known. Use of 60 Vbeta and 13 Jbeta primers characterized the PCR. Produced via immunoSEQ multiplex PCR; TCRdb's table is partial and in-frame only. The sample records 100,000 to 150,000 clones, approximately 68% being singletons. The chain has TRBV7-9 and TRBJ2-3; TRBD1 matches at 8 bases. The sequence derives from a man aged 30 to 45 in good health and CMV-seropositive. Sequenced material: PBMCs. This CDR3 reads CASSFERDRRTDTQYF. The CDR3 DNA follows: TGTGCCAGCAGCTTCGAACGGGACAGGAGGACAGATACGCAGTATTTT.